This is a list of T cell receptor beta chains from one sample in a study of T cell responses to AZD1222 COVID-19 vaccine. Profiled with immunoSEQ multiplex PCR; TCRdb holds only in-frame clones, not every one. Of 100,000 to 150,000 clones listed, less than 90% were seen once; the top ten hold around a tenth. The sample consisted of peripheral blood, taken on day 0 of AZD1222 vaccination. The receptors come from an adult in good health. Each CDR3 is given with its conserved first and last residue. A D gene is named only where the DNA matches it firmly. Not all rows give a size; the values are once, few, many and, for expanded clones, a class.

clone_size: once
j_call: TRBJ1-2
v_call: TRBV6-6
d_call: NA
cdr3_nt: TGTGCCAGCAGTTACCAGGACAGCTATGGCTACACCTTC
cdr3_aa: CASSYQDSYGYTF

clone_size: medium-sized
j_call: TRBJ2-3
v_call: TRBV30
d_call: TRBD1
cdr3_nt: TGTGCCTGGAGTGCAGAGGACAGGGGGCGCGCAGATACGCAGTATTTT
cdr3_aa: CAWSAEDRGRADTQYF

clone_size: NA
j_call: TRBJ1-2
v_call: TRBV7-2
d_call: TRBD1
cdr3_nt: TGTGCCAGCAGACGGGACAGGGGCGCATCTGGCTACACCTTC
cdr3_aa: CASRRDRGASGYTF

clone_size: NA
j_call: TRBJ2-1
v_call: TRBV6-5
d_call: TRBD1
cdr3_nt: TGTGCCAGCAGTTTCGACAGGGGGCTCGTCAATGAGCAGTTCTTC
cdr3_aa: CASSFDRGLVNEQFF

clone_size: NA
j_call: TRBJ1-4
v_call: TRBV18
d_call: NA
cdr3_nt: TGTGCCAGCTCCCGCGACAGTACTAATGAAAAACTGTTTTTT
cdr3_aa: CASSRDSTNEKLFF

clone_size: NA
j_call: TRBJ2-7
v_call: TRBV28
d_call: TRBD2
cdr3_nt: TGTGCCAGCAGTGGGACTAGCGGGGGCTTAACCTACGAGCAGTACTTC
cdr3_aa: CASSGTSGGLTYEQYF

clone_size: NA
j_call: TRBJ1-1
v_call: TRBV27
d_call: NA
cdr3_nt: TGTGCCAGCAGTTTAACGGACGGGGGAAATGAAGCTTTCTTT
cdr3_aa: CASSLTDGGNEAFF

clone_size: NA
j_call: TRBJ1-1
v_call: TRBV30
d_call: NA
cdr3_nt: TGTGCCTGGAGTGTAGAGGGCTTATCACGGGAAGCTTTCTTT
cdr3_aa: CAWSVEGLSREAFF

clone_size: NA
j_call: TRBJ2-1
v_call: TRBV27
d_call: NA
cdr3_nt: TGTGCCAGCAGTTTATTAGGGGGGAATGAGCAGTTCTTC
cdr3_aa: CASSLLGGNEQFF

clone_size: NA
j_call: TRBJ2-3
v_call: TRBV5-4
d_call: NA
cdr3_nt: TGTGCCAGCAGCTTGGGAGGGGGGTCTATAAGCACAGATACGCAGTATTTT
cdr3_aa: CASSLGGGSISTDTQYF

clone_size: once
j_call: TRBJ1-6
v_call: TRBV30
d_call: TRBD1
cdr3_nt: TGTGCCTGCCAGGGGACAGTATCCTCTCCCCTCCACTTT
cdr3_aa: CACQGTVSSPLHF

clone_size: NA
j_call: TRBJ2-7
v_call: TRBV28
d_call: TRBD1
cdr3_nt: TGTGCCAGCAGTTTATCCGGGACAGGGGGCTACGAGCAGTACTTC
cdr3_aa: CASSLSGTGGYEQYF

clone_size: NA
j_call: TRBJ2-3
v_call: TRBV2
d_call: TRBD1
cdr3_nt: TGTGCCAGCAGAGCGACAGGGGGCTCAAGTATGGATACGCAGTATTTT
cdr3_aa: CASRATGGSSMDTQYF

clone_size: NA
j_call: TRBJ2-7
v_call: TRBV19
d_call: NA
cdr3_nt: TGTGCCAGTAGTATGGTCCCGCGAACAGGGCGCGGTAGTTTCTACGAGCAGTACTTC
cdr3_aa: CASSMVPRTGRGSFYEQYF

clone_size: NA
j_call: TRBJ1-1
v_call: TRBV25-1
d_call: NA
cdr3_nt: TGTGCCAGCAGTGAATATTTAGGGATCGCTGAAGCTTTCTTT
cdr3_aa: CASSEYLGIAEAFF

clone_size: NA
j_call: TRBJ2-7
v_call: TRBV7-8
d_call: TRBD1
cdr3_nt: TGTGCCAGCAGCCGAGAGGGGGCTAACTCCTACGAGCAGTACTTC
cdr3_aa: CASSREGANSYEQYF

clone_size: NA
j_call: TRBJ1-6
v_call: TRBV11-3
d_call: NA
cdr3_nt: TGTGCCAGCAGCCCCCGGAATGGGAATTCACCCCTCCACTTT
cdr3_aa: CASSPRNGNSPLHF

clone_size: NA
j_call: TRBJ1-5
v_call: TRBV6-1
d_call: NA
cdr3_nt: TGTGCCAGCAGTGAATTAAGAGGAGGCAATCAGCCCCAGCATTTT
cdr3_aa: CASSELRGGNQPQHF

clone_size: NA
j_call: TRBJ2-5
v_call: TRBV3-1/TRBV3-2
d_call: NA
cdr3_nt: TGTGCCAGCAGCTTGTACGACAGCAAACAAGAGACCCAGTACTTC
cdr3_aa: CASSLYDSKQETQYF

clone_size: NA
j_call: TRBJ2-7
v_call: TRBV6-2/TRBV6-3
d_call: TRBD2
cdr3_nt: TGTGCCAGCAGTTACCGGCCTAGCGGGAGACGGTACGAGCAGTACTTC
cdr3_aa: CASSYRPSGRRYEQYF

clone_size: NA
j_call: TRBJ1-2
v_call: TRBV6-5
d_call: NA
cdr3_nt: TGTGCCAGCAGTTACGACCAGGGTGGCTATGGCTACACCTTC
cdr3_aa: CASSYDQGGYGYTF

clone_size: NA
j_call: TRBJ2-7
v_call: TRBV10-2
d_call: TRBD1
cdr3_nt: TGCGCCAGCATAAGACAGGGTGGGTCGGACGAGCAGTACTTC
cdr3_aa: CASIRQGGSDEQYF

clone_size: NA
j_call: TRBJ2-1
v_call: TRBV2
d_call: TRBD2
cdr3_nt: TGTGCCAGCAGTGTAGCGGGGGGGCCTTACAATGAGCAGTTCTTC
cdr3_aa: CASSVAGGPYNEQFF

clone_size: few
j_call: TRBJ1-2
v_call: TRBV4-3
d_call: NA
cdr3_nt: TGCGCCAGCAGCCAAGATCTGGGACAATTTTATGGCTACACCTTC
cdr3_aa: CASSQDLGQFYGYTF

clone_size: NA
j_call: TRBJ1-5
v_call: TRBV7-2
d_call: NA
cdr3_nt: TGTGCCAGCAGCTTAGGGGCAGGTCTCGATCAGCCCCAGCATTTT
cdr3_aa: CASSLGAGLDQPQHF

clone_size: NA
j_call: TRBJ2-3
v_call: TRBV7-9
d_call: TRBD2
cdr3_nt: TGTGCCAGCAGCCCGAGATTGGGACTAGCGGGACAAGATACGCAGTATTTT
cdr3_aa: CASSPRLGLAGQDTQYF

clone_size: once
j_call: TRBJ1-5
v_call: TRBV4-1
d_call: NA
cdr3_nt: TGCGCCAGCAGCTCCGACAGCAATCAGCCCCAGCATTTT
cdr3_aa: CASSSDSNQPQHF

clone_size: NA
j_call: TRBJ1-3
v_call: TRBV7-2
d_call: NA
cdr3_nt: TGTGCCAGCAGCACGAGGCAGAGCTCTGGAAACACCATATATTTT
cdr3_aa: CASSTRQSSGNTIYF

clone_size: NA
j_call: TRBJ2-5
v_call: TRBV5-1
d_call: TRBD2
cdr3_nt: TGCGCGTGCCGACTAGCGGGAGATGACTACCAAGAGACCCAGTACTTC
cdr3_aa: CACRLAGDDYQETQYF

clone_size: NA
j_call: TRBJ2-7
v_call: TRBV5-4
d_call: TRBD2
cdr3_nt: TGTGCCAGCAGCCCAGGACTAGCGGGGCTCTACGAGCAGTACTTC
cdr3_aa: CASSPGLAGLYEQYF

clone_size: NA
j_call: TRBJ2-7
v_call: TRBV15
d_call: NA
cdr3_nt: TGTGCCACCAGCAGAGATAGGGCCACTTACGAGCAGTACTTC
cdr3_aa: CATSRDRATYEQYF

clone_size: NA
j_call: TRBJ2-1
v_call: TRBV7-3
d_call: TRBD1
cdr3_nt: TGTGCCAGCAGCTCGGACAGGGCCGCGCCAGTCTTC
cdr3_aa: CASSSDRAAPVF

clone_size: NA
j_call: TRBJ2-7
v_call: TRBV11-2
d_call: TRBD1
cdr3_nt: TGTGCCAGCAGCCAAGACAGGGGGCCCTACGAGCAGTACTTC
cdr3_aa: CASSQDRGPYEQYF

clone_size: NA
j_call: TRBJ2-7
v_call: TRBV9
d_call: NA
cdr3_nt: TGTGCCAGCAGCGTGTCGGGAAACGGCTACGAGCAGTACTTC
cdr3_aa: CASSVSGNGYEQYF

clone_size: NA
j_call: TRBJ2-1
v_call: TRBV9
d_call: NA
cdr3_nt: TGTGCCAGCAGCGTAGAGCTTAGCGTATACTCCTACAATGAGCAGTTCTTC
cdr3_aa: CASSVELSVYSYNEQFF

clone_size: NA
j_call: TRBJ2-3
v_call: TRBV3-1/TRBV3-2
d_call: NA
cdr3_nt: TGTGCCAGCAGCCTGCCCCTTAGCACAGATACGCAGTATTTT
cdr3_aa: CASSLPLSTDTQYF

clone_size: once
j_call: TRBJ1-6
v_call: TRBV5-4
d_call: NA
cdr3_nt: TGTGCCAGCAGCTTGGATAGTTCACCCCTCCACTTT
cdr3_aa: CASSLDSSPLHF

clone_size: NA
j_call: TRBJ2-2
v_call: TRBV27
d_call: TRBD1
cdr3_nt: TGTGCCAGCAGTCAGGGGGCCGGGGAGCTGTTTTTT
cdr3_aa: CASSQGAGELFF

clone_size: once
j_call: TRBJ1-5
v_call: TRBV9
d_call: NA
cdr3_nt: TGTGCCAGCAGCGTAGGAGGGCAGACGAATCAGCCCCAGCATTTT
cdr3_aa: CASSVGGQTNQPQHF

clone_size: once
j_call: TRBJ2-3
v_call: TRBV5-1
d_call: TRBD1
cdr3_nt: TGCGCCAGCTTTTTAGGGGGCTACACAGATACGCAGTATTTT
cdr3_aa: CASFLGGYTDTQYF

clone_size: NA
j_call: TRBJ2-3
v_call: TRBV18
d_call: NA
cdr3_nt: TGTGCCAGCTCACCGCCGGGACCCACCACAGATACGCAGTATTTT
cdr3_aa: CASSPPGPTTDTQYF